The T cell receptor (beta chain) under discussion was sequenced for a study of blood T cell repertoires in COVID-19. Study at large: COVID-19 samples collected from the United States, Italy and Spain covered acute and convalescent phases.

This clone came up a few times. There are 14 residues in the CDR3. Trimming took off 0 bases at V and 4 bases at J, with 8 bases between the two ends. CDR1 is SGHNT and CDR2 is YYREEE in the germline V gene (reference sequence). This table comes from immunoSEQ multiplex PCR, and its TCRdb copy is limited to in-frame clones, with some not included. The sample holds 70,000 to 95,000 clones; 84% are singletons and the top ten take around 12%. The sequence was obtained from a human donor in a cohort sampled during active COVID-19. The rearrangement links TRBV5-4 to TRBJ1-5; D is perhaps TRBD1 (6 bases). The material sequenced was peripheral blood. CDR3 sequence reads: CASSLDRVNQPQHF. The DNA of the CDR3 is TGTGCCAGCAGCTTGGACAGGGTGAATCAGCCCCAGCATTTT.